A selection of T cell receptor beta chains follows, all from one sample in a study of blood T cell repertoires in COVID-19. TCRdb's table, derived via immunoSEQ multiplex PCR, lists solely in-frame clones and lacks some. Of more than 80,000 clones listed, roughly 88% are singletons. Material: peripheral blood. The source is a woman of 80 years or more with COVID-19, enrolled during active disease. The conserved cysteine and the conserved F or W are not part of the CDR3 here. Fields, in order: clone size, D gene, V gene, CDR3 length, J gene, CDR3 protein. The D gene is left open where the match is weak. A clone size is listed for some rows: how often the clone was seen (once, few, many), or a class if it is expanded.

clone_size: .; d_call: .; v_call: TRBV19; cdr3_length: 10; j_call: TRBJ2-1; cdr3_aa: ASSILTGEQF
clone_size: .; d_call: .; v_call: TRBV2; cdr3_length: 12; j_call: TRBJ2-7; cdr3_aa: ASSGGREAYEQY
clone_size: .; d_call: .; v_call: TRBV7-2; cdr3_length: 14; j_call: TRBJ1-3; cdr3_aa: ASSQLRSAAGNTIY
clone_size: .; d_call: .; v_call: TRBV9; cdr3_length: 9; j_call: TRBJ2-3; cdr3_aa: ASRVASTQY
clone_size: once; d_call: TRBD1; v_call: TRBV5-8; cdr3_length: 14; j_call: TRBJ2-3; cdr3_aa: ASRGPRGLSTDTQY
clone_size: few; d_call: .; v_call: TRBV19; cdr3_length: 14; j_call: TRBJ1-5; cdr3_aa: ASRLSGALSNQPQH
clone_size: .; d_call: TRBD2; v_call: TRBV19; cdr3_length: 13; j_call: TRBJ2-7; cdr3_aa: ASRLIAGVVHEQY
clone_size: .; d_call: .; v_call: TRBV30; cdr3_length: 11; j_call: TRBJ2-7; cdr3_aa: AWSVTLEDEQY
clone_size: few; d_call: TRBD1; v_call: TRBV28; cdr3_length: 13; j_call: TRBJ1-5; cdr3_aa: ASSNRGAGNQPQH
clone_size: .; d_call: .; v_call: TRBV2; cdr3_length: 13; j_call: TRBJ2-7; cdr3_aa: ATQSAGSVSYEQY
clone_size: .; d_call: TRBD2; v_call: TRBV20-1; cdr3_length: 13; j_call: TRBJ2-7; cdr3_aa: SASSPSGGAGEQY
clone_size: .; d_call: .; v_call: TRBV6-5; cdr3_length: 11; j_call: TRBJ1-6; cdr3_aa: ASSTPGNSPLH
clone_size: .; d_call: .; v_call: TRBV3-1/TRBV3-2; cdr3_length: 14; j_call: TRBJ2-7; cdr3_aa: ASSQDQGVGFYEQY
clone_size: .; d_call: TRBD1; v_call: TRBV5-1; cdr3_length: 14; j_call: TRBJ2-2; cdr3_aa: ASSWGQGGRAGELF
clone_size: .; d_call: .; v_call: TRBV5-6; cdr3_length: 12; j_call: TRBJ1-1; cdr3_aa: ASSLRDTMIEAF
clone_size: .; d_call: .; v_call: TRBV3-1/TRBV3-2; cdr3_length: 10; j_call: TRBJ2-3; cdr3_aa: ATRTGTDTQY
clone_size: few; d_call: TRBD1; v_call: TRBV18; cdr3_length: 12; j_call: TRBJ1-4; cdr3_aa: ASSATGGREKLF
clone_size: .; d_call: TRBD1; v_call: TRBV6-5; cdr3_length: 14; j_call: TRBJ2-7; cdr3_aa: ASSYTMDRSSYEQY
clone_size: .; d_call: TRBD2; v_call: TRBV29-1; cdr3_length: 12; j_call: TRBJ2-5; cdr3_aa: SVFRLAGVETQY
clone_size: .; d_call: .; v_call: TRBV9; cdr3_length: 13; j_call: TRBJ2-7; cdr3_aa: ASSPDPTGLYEQY
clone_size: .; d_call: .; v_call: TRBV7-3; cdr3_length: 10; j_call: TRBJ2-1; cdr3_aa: ASSSGAGEQF
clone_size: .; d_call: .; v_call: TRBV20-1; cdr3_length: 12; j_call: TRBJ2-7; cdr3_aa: SASSPDSLYEQY
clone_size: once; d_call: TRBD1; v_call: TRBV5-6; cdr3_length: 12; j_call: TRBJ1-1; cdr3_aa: ASSKGQTNTEAF
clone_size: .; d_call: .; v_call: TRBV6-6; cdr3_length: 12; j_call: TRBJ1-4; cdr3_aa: ASSWPGDGEKLF
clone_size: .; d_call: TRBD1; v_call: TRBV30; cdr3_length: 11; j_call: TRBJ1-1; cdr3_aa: AWSSDRATEAF
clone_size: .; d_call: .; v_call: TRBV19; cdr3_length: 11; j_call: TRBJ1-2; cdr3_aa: ASTRQVSYGYT
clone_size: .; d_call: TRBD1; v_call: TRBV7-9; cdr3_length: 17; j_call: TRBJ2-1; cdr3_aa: ASSLAGTGGAGGLGEQF
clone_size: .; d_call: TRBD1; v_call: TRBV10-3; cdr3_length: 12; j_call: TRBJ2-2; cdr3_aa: ATTRQGVTGELF
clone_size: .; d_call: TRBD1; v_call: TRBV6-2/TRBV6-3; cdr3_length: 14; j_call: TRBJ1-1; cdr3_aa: ASSIRRSGQGVGAF
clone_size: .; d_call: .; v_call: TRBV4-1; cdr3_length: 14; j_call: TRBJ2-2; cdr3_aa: ASSLFGDTNTGELF
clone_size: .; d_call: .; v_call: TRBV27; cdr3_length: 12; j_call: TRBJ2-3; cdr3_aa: ASMGGAGTDTQY
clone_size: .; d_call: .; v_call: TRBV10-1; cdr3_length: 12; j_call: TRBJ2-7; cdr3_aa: ASSPSGVVYEQY
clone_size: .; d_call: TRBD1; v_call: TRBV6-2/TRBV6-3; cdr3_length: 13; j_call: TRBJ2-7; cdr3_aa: ASSSLGQYPYEQY
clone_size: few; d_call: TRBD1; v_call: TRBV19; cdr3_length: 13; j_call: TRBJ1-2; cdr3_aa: ASTKQQGAGYGYT
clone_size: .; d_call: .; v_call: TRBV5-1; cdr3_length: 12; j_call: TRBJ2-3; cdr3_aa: ASSSLDFPDTQY
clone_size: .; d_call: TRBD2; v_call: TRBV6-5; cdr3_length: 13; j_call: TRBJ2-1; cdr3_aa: AITVLAGGTNEQF
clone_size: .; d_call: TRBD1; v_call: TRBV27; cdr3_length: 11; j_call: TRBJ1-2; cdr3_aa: ASRSTGDYGYT
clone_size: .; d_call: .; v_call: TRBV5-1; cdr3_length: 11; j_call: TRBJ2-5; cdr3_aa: ASSLWGEETQY
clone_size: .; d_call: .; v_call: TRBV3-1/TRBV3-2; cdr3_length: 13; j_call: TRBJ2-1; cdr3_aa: ASRTGIHSYNEQF
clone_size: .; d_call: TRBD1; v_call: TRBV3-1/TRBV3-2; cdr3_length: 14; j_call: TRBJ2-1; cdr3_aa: ASSHTDRGSYNEQF
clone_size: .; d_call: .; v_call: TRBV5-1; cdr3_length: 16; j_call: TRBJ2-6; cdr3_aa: ASSLDRVRSSGANVLT
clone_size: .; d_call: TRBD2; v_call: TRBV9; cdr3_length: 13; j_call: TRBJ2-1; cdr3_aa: ASSGSGNLYNEQF
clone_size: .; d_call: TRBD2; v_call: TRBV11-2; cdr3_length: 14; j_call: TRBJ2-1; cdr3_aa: ASSSLPLGFSGGQF
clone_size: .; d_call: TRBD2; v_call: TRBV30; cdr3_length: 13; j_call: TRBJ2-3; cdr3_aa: AWSPGGGSTDTQY
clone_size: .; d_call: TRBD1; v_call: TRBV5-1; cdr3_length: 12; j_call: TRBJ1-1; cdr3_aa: ASSSQGAGTEAF